This T cell receptor beta chain stems from a study of early T cells in non-severe SARS-CoV-2 infection. At the level of the study: Chains from this unsorted whole-blood bulk RNA could not be paired.

A word on this clonotype: Its target is unknown.

Unique molecular identifiers were added to individual cDNA molecules. Each CDR3 protein gets one entry after TCRdb re-called the 5' RACE reads with MiXCR. The sample yields tens of thousands of distinct CDR3 sequences, over 6.5% seen once. The germline V gene encodes CDR1 LNHNV and CDR2 YYDKDF (reference sequence). The CDR3 totals 18 residues. V lost 0 bases to trimming and J lost 6 bases; unmatched junction nucleotides: 13. Findings of the study overall: Sequences matched to VDJdb favored anti-spike CD8 responses, while private and CD4 specificities were missed.

Sequencing was done on a sample of whole blood. This chain links TRBV15 with TRBJ2-2; 7 positions agree with TRBD1. The TCR originated in an adult who was a healthcare worker with PCR-confirmed SARS-CoV-2 infection or an uninfected control (not recorded which). CDR3 amino acids: CATSRDLRGRVKAGELFF. The CDR3 DNA follows: TGTGCCACCAGCAGAGATCTGAGGGGGCGCGTTAAAGCCGGGGAGCTGTTTTTT.